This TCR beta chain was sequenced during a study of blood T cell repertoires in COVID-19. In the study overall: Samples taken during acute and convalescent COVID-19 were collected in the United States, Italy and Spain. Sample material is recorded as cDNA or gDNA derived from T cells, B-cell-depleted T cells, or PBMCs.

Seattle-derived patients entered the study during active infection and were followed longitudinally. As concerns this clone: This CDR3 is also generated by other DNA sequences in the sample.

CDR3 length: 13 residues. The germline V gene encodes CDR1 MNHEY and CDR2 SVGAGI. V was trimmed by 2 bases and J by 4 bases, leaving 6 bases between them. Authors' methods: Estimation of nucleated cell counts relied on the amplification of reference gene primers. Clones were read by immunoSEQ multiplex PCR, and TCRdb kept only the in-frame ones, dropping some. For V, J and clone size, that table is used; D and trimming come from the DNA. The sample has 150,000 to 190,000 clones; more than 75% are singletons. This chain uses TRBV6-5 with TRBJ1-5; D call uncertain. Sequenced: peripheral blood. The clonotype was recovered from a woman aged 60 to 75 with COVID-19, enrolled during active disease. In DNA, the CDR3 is TGTGCCAGCAGTTACCGAGGAAATCAGCCCCAGCATTTT. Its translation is CASSYRGNQPQHF.